This entry lists 16 T cell receptor beta chains sequenced from one sample in a study of a mutant IDH1 vaccine in newly diagnosed glioma. Time point defined: week 47, end of study. Alongside topical imiquimod, each dose of vaccine comprised 300 ug of mutant IDH1 20-mer peptide. These receptors are not linked to any known antigen. Sequenced by immunoSEQ multiplex PCR; TCRdb stores in-frame clones only, minus some. The sample has roughly 56,000 clones; less than 80% are singletons. The specimen was PBMCs, collected from a glioma patient whose treatment included an IDH1 peptide vaccine. The receptor set was obtained from a man aged 50 or older with glioma.

This clone was seen more than once but under ten times. The V and J genes are TRBV9 and TRBJ1-1, with D perhaps matching TRBD1 (5 bases). Trimming left V 4 bases short and J 1 base short, with 11 bases between. The CDR3 contains 14 residues. Germline V CDR1 and CDR2: SGDLS, YYNGEE. CDR3 sequence: CASSRGRQNTEAFF. CDR3 bases: TGTGCCAGCAGCAGGGGACGACAGAACACTGAAGCTTTCTTT.

The rearrangement links TRBV7-9 to TRBJ1-1; 10 bases agree with TRBD1. CDR1 is SEHNR and CDR2 is FQNEAQ in the germline V gene (reference sequence). This CDR3 contains 14 residues. The ends lost 5 bases at V and 6 bases at J; junction bases unmatched: 6. Here the CDR3 DNA reads TGTGCCAGCAGCGACGGACAGGGGGAAGCTGAAGCTTTCTTT. This encodes CASSDGQGEAEAFF. The entire variable domain, with the rest obtained from reference TRBV7-9 and TRBJ1-1, is as follows: DTGVSQNPRHKITKRGQNVTFRCDPISEHNRLYWYRQTLGQGPEFLTYFQNEAQLEKSRLLSDRFSAERPKGSFSTLEIQRTEQGDSAMYLCASSDGQGEAEAFFGQGTRLTVV.

The chain combines TRBV29-1 with TRBJ1-3, with a tentative D call TRBD1 (6 bases). Germline V gene data show CDR1 as SQVTM and CDR2 as ANQGSEA. V gave up 4 bases and J gave up 7 bases, with 14 bases separating them. This CDR3 is built from 13 residues. CDR3 sequence: CSVGGQGRNTIYF. The CDR3 DNA is TGCAGCGTTGGAGGGCAGGGGAGGAACACCATATATTTT.

The rearrangement uses TRBV4-3 and TRBJ1-1; no clear D gene. Between the trimmed V and J ends, which lost 9 bases and 2 bases, there was a span of 16 bases. Per the germline V gene, CDR1 is LGHNA and CDR2 is YSLEER. This CDR3 contains 14 residues. The CDR3 DNA sequence: TGCGCCAGGACGGGCGGGGATCGAAACACTGAAGCTTTCTTT. This translates into CARTGGDRNTEAFF.

The chain carries TRBV5-1 and TRBJ2-2; 9 bases agree with TRBD1. Germline V gives CDR1 SGHRS, CDR2 YFSETQ. The ends lost 7 bases at V and 2 bases at J; junction bases unmatched: 12. The CDR3 has 17 residues. As DNA, the CDR3 is TGCGCCAGCTACCGCGGGGGACAGGGAGTTAACACCGGGGAGCTGTTTTTT. This gives the protein CASYRGGQGVNTGELFF.

The DNA of the CDR3 is TGTGCCAGCAGTTCAGGGACGTTCGAGCAGTACTTC. Its protein is CASSSGTFEQYF. This chain links TRBV6-6 with TRBJ2-7, with D perhaps assigned TRBD1 or TRBD2 (5 bases each). The CDR3 runs to 12 residues. V lost 4 bases and J 6 bases, leaving 10 bases between the germline ends. In germline, CDR1 is MNHNY, CDR2 SVGAGI (reference sequence).

V usage is TRBV5-5 and J usage is TRBJ1-3; D may be TRBD1 (5 bases). Between the trimmed V and J ends, which lost 4 bases and 1 base, there was a span of 9 bases. The CDR3 spans 14 residues. The germline gives CDR1 SGHKS, CDR2 YYEKEE (reference sequence). The CDR3 DNA follows: TGTGCCAGCAGCCGGGACTTGTCTGGAAACACCATATATTTT. Translated, it gives CASSRDLSGNTIYF.

The gene calls are TRBV9 and TRBJ1-3; no reliable D call. The germline CDR1 and CDR2 sequences are SGDLS and YYNGEE. CDR3 length: 15 amino acids. V dropped 2 bases and J dropped 0 bases, with 9 bases sitting between them. The CDR3 coding sequence is TGTGCCAGCAGCGTGGGGAGGAGCTCTGGAAACACCATATATTTT. It is translated as CASSVGRSSGNTIYF.

This clone came up a few times. The rearrangement joins TRBV4-1 to TRBJ2-7, with D possibly being TRBD2 (6 bases). With 2 bases removed from V and 1 base from J, the gap between germline ends came to 15 bases. Germline lookup yields CDR1 MGHRA and CDR2 YSYEKL. The CDR3 length is 16 residues. The DNA for the CDR3 is TGCGCCAGCAGCCAAAGCGGGTCGGGCCTATCCTACGAGCAGTACTTC. Translating it yields CASSQSGSGLSYEQYF.

The rearrangement links TRBV29-1 to TRBJ2-7; perhaps TRBD2 as D (5 bases). CDR3 length: 13 residues. Trimming left V 6 bases short and J 7 bases short, with 19 bases between. The germline V gene encodes CDR1 SQVTM and CDR2 ANQGSEA. The CDR3 DNA reads TGCAGCGTATCAGAGAGGGCCTCGGGGGAGCAGTACTTC. It specifies CSVSERASGEQYF.

The chain recombines TRBV6-1 with TRBJ1-2; D unresolved. CDR1 and CDR2 from the germline V gene are MNHNS and SASEGT. The CDR3 has 16 residues. The V end lost 0 bases, the J end lost 0 bases, and 11 bases lay between the germline ends. CDR3 sequence (DNA): TGTGCCAGCAGTGAAGCGAGTACATCTGCTAACTATGGCTACACCTTC. This encodes CASSEASTSANYGYTF.

The gene calls are TRBV15 and TRBJ1-5, with 9 bases aligning to TRBD1. The CDR3 is made up of 17 amino acids. CDR1 and CDR2 (germline): LNHNV, YYDKDF (reference sequence). The V gene end was trimmed by 1 base and the J gene end by 2 bases; junction bases not matched to a gene: 6. CDR3 loop: CATSRVMGQGGNQPQHF. For the CDR3, the DNA is TGTGCCACCAGCAGAGTAATGGGACAGGGAGGCAATCAGCCCCAGCATTTT.

Only a few counts were recorded for this clone. The chain recombines TRBV18 with TRBJ1-1; D uncertain. Germline assignment: CDR1 KGHSH and CDR2 LQKENI. Trimming left V 4 bases short and J 4 bases short, with 16 bases between. CDR3 length: 15 residues. CDR3 coding DNA: TGTGCCAGCTCACGCGCAACAGTTACCTTCACTGAAGCTTTCTTT. Protein sequence: CASSRATVTFTEAFF.

The J gene is TRBJ1-2, the V gene TRBV29-1; perhaps TRBD1 as D (6 bases). V lost 4 bases to trimming and J lost 2 bases, with 11 bases between them. The CDR3 extends over 13 amino acids. The germline gives CDR1 SQVTM, CDR2 ANQGSEA. This CDR3 reads CSVGGGGNYGYTF. CDR3 nucleotides: TGCAGCGTTGGAGGGGGAGGGAACTATGGCTACACCTTC.

The V gene is TRBV25-1, the J gene TRBJ1-1; D unresolved. V shed 3 bases and J shed 0 bases, with 8 bases lying between them. Germline-derived CDR1 and CDR2 are MGHDK and SYGVNS. This CDR3 has 14 amino acids. This CDR3 is CASSESRLNTEAFF. In nucleotides, the CDR3 is TGTGCCAGCAGTGAGTCTCGGTTGAACACTGAAGCTTTCTTT.

The rearrangement joins TRBV28 to TRBJ2-2; D perhaps matches TRBD1 (7 bases). The length of the CDR3 is 15 residues. V was shortened by 4 bases and J by 7 bases, with 16 bases between the two germline ends. Germline lookup yields CDR1 MDHEN and CDR2 SYDVKM. The DNA for the CDR3 is TGTGCCAGCAGTTCCGGACAGGCGGGGATCGGGGAGCTGTTTTTT. It is translated as CASSSGQAGIGELFF. Based on the CDR3 plus reference TRBV28 and TRBJ2-2, the full variable domain is DVKVTQSSRYLVKRTGEKVFLECVQDMDHENMFWYRQDPGLGLRLIYFSYDVKMKEKGDIPEGYSVSREKKERFSLILESASTNQTSMYLCASSSGQAGIGELFFGEGSRLTVL.